This TCR beta chain was sequenced in a study of human T cells and chemical hapten exposure. As for the study in general: A 2 cm by 2 cm inner upper arm patch received 2% DPC for sensitization. Diagnoses of alopecia areata, totalis or universalis occurred in mostly female patients.

TCRdb independently ran MiXCR on the RACE reads; one entry per CDR3 protein. Of around 95,000 distinct CDR3 sequences in the sample, approximately 10% were seen once. V was clipped by 4 bases and J by 2 bases, with 9 bases between them. Per germline, CDR1 SQVTM and CDR2 ANQGSEA. The CDR3 has 12 residues. There are a few counts of this clonotype. Time point noted: pre-sensitization, week 0. Indicated treatment: therapeutic diphenylcyclopropenone sensitization with weekly scalp DPC. This sequence originates from a woman aged 60-70 years with alopecia areata. Some clones in this sample may be carry-over from other donors' samples. Sequencing used whole blood, obtained in connection with sensitization to the hapten diphenylcyclopropenone (DPC). The chain carries TRBV29-1 and TRBJ2-7; no firm D call. Here the CDR3 DNA reads TGCAGCGTTGGGCCAGGACCCTACGAGCAGTACTTC. Translating it yields CSVGPGPYEQYF.